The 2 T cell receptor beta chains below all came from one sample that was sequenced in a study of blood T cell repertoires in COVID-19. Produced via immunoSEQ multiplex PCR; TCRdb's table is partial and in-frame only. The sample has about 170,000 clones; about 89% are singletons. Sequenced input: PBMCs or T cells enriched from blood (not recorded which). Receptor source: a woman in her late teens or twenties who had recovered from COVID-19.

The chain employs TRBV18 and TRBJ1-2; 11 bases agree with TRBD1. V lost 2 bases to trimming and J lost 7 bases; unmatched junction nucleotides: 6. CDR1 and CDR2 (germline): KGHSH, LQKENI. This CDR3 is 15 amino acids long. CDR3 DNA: TGTGCCAGCTCACCAGGGACAGGGGGATTGAGTGGCTACACCTTC. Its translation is CASSPGTGGLSGYTF.

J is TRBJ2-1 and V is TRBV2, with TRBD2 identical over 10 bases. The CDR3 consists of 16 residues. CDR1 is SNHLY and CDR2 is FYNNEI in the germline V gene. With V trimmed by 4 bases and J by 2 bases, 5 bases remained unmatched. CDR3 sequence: CASSGFGTSAYNEQFF. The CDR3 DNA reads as TGTGCCAGCAGTGGATTCGGGACTAGCGCCTACAATGAGCAGTTCTTC.